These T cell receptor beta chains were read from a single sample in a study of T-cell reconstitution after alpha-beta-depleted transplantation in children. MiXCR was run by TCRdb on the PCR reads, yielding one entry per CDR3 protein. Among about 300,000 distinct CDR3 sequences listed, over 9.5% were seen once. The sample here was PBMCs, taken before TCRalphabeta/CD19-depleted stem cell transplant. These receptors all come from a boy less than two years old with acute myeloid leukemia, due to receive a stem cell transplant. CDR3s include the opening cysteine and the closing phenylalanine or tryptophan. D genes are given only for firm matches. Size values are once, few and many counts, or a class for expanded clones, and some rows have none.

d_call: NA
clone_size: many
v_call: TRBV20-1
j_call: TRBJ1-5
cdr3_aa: CSASGQLNQPQHF
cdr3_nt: TGCAGTGCTAGCGGACAGCTCAATCAGCCCCAGCATTTT

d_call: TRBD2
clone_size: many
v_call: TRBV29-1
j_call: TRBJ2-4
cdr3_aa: CSVAVAGGDIQYF
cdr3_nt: TGCAGCGTTGCGGTAGCGGGAGGCGACATTCAGTACTTC

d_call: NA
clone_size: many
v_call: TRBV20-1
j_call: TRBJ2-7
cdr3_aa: CSAARDVDYEQYF
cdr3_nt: TGCAGTGCTGCCCGGGACGTAGACTACGAGCAGTACTTC

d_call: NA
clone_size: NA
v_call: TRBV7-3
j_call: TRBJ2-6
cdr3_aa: CASSSRSGEGFSNLTF
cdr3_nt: TGTGCCAGCAGCTCCCGATCCGGAGAGGGTTTTTCGAACCTGACTTTC

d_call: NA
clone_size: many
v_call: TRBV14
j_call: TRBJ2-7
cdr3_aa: CASSQAASPGYEQYF
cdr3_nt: TGTGCCAGCAGCCAAGCAGCTTCCCCGGGCTACGAGCAGTACTTC

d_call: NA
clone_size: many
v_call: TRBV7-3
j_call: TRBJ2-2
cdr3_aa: CASSPGTNTGELFF
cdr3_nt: TGTGCCAGCAGTCCGGGGACGAACACCGGGGAGCTGTTTTTT

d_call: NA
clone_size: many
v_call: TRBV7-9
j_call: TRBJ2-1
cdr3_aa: CASSLALYSYNEQFF
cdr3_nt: TGTGCCAGCAGCTTAGCTCTCTACTCCTACAATGAGCAGTTCTTC

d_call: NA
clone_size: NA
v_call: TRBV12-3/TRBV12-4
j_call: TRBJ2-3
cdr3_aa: CASSFGGPRTDTQYF
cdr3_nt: TGTGCCAGCAGTTTTGGGGGACCCCGCACAGATACGCAGTATTTT

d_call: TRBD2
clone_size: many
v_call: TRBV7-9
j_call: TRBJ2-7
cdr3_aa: CASSLERLAGDYEQYF
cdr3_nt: TGTGCCAGCAGCTTAGAAAGGTTAGCGGGAGACTACGAGCAGTACTTC

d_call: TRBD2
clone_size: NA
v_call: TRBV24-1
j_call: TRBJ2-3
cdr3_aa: CATSLSFSGRARDTQYF
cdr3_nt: TGTGCCACCAGTTTATCGTTCAGCGGGAGGGCCAGAGATACGCAGTATTTT

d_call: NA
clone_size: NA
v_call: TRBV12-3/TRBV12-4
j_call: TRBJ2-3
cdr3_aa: CASSPWGRRGYTDTQYF
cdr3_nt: TGTGCCAGCAGTCCCTGGGGTAGGAGGGGGTACACAGATACGCAGTATTTT

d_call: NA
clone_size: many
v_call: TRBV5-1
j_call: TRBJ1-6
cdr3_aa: CASSLGWGTHYNSPLHF
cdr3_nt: TGCGCCAGCAGCTTGGGATGGGGGACCCACTATAATTCACCCCTCCACTTT

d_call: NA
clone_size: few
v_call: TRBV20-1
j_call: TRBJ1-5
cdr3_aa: CSAIGTLDQPQHF
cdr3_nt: TGCAGTGCTATAGGGACACTTGATCAGCCCCAGCATTTT

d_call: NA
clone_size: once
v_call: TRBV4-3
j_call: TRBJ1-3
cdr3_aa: CPSKAETGGNTIYF
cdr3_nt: TGCCCCAGCAAGGCCGAGACAGGCGGCAACACCATATATTTT

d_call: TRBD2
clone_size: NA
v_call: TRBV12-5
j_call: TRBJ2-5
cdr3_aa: CASGLADGTETQYF
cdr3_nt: TGTGCTAGTGGCCTAGCGGACGGCACGGAGACCCAGTACTTC

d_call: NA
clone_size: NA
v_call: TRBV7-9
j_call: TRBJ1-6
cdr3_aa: CASSLVGQGRSPLHF
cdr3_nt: TGTGCCAGCAGCTTAGTTGGGCAGGGGAGATCACCCCTCCACTTT

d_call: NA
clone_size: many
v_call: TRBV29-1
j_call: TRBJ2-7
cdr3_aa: CSIVGDEQYF
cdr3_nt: TGCAGCATTGTCGGAGACGAGCAGTACTTC

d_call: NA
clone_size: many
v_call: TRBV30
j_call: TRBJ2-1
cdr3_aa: CAWSGAISAGSSYNEQFF
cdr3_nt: TGTGCCTGGAGTGGGGCCATATCTGCGGGGAGCTCCTACAATGAGCAGTTCTTC

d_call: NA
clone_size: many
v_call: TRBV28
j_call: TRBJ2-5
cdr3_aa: CASAFFRPTQETQYF
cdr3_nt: TGTGCCAGCGCTTTCTTTCGTCCGACCCAAGAGACCCAGTACTTC

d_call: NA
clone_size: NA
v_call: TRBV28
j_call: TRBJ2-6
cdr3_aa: CASNRGYLSGANVLTF
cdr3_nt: TGTGCCAGTAACCGGGGGTACCTTTCTGGGGCCAACGTCCTGACTTTC

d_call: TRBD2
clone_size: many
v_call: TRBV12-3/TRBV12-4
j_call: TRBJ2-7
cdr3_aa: CASSLSGAYEQYF
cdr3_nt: TGTGCCAGCAGTTTAAGCGGGGCCTACGAGCAGTACTTC

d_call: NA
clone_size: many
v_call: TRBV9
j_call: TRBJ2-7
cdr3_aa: CASSVGLAASYEQYF
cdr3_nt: TGTGCCAGCAGCGTAGGCTTAGCGGCCTCCTACGAGCAGTACTTC

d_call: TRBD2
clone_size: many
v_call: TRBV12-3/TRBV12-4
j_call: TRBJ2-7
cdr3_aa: CASSFGLAGLSYEQYF
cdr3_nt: TGTGCCAGCAGTTTTGGACTAGCGGGGCTTTCCTACGAGCAGTACTTC

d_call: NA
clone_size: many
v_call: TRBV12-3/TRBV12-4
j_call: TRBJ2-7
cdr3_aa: CASSLLGSAYEQYF
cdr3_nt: TGTGCCAGCAGTTTGTTGGGGTCCGCCTACGAGCAGTACTTC

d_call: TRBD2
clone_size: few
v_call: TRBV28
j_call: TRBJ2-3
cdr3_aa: CASPKRGGTDTQYF
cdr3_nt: TGTGCCAGCCCTAAGCGGGGGGGCACAGATACGCAGTATTTT

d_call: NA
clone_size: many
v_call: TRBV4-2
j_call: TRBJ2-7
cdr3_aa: CASSQGVVSYEQYF
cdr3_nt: TGTGCCAGCAGCCAAGGGGTCGTCTCATACGAGCAGTACTTC

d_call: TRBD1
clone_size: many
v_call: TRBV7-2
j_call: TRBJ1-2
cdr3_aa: CASSLARTGDYGYTF
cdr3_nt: TGTGCCAGCAGCTTAGCAAGGACAGGGGACTATGGCTACACCTTC

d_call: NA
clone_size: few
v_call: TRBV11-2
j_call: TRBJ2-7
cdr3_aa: CASSQAGNEQYF
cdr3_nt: TGTGCCAGCAGCCAAGCAGGGAACGAGCAGTACTTC

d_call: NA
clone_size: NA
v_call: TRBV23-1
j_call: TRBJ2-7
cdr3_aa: CASSQSSQSYEQYF
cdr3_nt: TGCGCCAGCAGTCAATCGTCACAGTCCTACGAGCAGTACTTC

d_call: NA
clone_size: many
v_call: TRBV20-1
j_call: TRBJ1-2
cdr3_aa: CRAGANYGYTF
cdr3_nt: TGCAGAGCGGGGGCTAACTATGGCTACACCTTC

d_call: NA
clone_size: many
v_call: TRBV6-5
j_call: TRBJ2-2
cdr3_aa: CASSYESGPNTGELFF
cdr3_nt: TGTGCCAGCAGTTACGAAAGCGGACCGAACACCGGGGAGCTGTTTTTT

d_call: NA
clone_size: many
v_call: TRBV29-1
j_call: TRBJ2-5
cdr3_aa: CSVKDLGGTQYF
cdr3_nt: TGCAGCGTTAAGGACCTGGGAGGGACCCAGTACTTC

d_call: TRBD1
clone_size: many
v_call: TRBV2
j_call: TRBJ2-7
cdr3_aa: CASSGGDRPIYEQYF
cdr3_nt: TGTGCCAGCAGTGGAGGGGACAGGCCGATCTACGAGCAGTACTTC

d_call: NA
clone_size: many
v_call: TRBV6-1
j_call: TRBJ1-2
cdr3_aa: CASSTGENYGYTF
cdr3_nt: TGTGCCAGCAGTACGGGAGAGAACTATGGCTACACCTTC

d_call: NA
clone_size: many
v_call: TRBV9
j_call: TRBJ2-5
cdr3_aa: CASSVETGQETQYF
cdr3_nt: TGTGCCAGCAGCGTAGAAACAGGACAAGAGACCCAGTACTTC

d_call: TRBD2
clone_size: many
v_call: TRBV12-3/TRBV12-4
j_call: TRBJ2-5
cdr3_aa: CASSPRGVETQYF
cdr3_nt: TGTGCCAGCAGTCCCCGGGGGGTAGAGACCCAGTACTTC

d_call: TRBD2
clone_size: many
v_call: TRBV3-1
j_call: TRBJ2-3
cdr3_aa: CASSPTSGGIRGTDTQYF
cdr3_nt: TGTGCCAGCAGCCCGACTAGCGGGGGGATAAGAGGCACAGATACGCAGTATTTT

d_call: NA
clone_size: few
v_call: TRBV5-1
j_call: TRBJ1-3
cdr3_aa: CASSPSGLSSGNTIYF
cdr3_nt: TGCGCCAGCAGCCCCTCCGGCCTTAGCTCTGGAAACACCATATATTTT

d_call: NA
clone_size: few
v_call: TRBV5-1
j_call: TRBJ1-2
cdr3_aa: CASSLAAGPGDGYTF
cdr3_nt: TGCGCCAGCAGCTTGGCGGCGGGACCGGGAGATGGCTACACCTTC

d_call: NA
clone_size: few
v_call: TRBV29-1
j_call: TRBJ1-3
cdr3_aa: CSVENPSSENTIYF
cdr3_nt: TGCAGCGTTGAAAACCCGAGCTCTGAAAACACCATATATTTT

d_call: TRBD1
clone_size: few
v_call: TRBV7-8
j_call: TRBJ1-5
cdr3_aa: CASSLRQGWQPQHF
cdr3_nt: TGTGCCAGCAGCTTACGACAGGGTTGGCAGCCCCAGCATTTT

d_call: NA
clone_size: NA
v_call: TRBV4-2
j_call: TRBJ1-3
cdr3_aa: CASSQDVNGNTIYF
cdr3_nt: TGTGCCAGCAGCCAAGACGTGAACGGAAACACCATATATTTT

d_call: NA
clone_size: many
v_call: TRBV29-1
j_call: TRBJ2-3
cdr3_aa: CSVVTDTQYF
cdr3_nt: TGCAGCGTTGTAACAGATACGCAGTATTTT

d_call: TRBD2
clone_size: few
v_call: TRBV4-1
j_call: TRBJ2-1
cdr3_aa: CASSQGGGGANEQFF
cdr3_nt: TGCGCCAGCAGCCAAGGGGGCGGGGGGGCAAATGAGCAGTTCTTC

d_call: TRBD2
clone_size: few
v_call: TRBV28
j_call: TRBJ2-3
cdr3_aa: CASSLSRLGGGADTQYF
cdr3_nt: TGTGCCAGCAGTCTCTCCCGTTTGGGGGGGGGTGCAGATACGCAGTATTTT

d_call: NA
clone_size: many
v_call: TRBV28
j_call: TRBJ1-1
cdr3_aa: CASTIRGTMGAFF
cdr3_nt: TGTGCCAGCACGATAAGGGGTACTATGGGAGCTTTCTTT

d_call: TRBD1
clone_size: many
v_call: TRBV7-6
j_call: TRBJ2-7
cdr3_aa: CASSLDSGTGPLEQYF
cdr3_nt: TGTGCCAGCAGCCTAGATTCCGGGACAGGGCCCCTTGAGCAGTACTTC

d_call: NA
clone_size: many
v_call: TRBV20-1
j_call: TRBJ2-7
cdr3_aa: CSARPGPTYEQYF
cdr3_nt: TGCAGTGCTAGACCTGGACCAACCTACGAGCAGTACTTC

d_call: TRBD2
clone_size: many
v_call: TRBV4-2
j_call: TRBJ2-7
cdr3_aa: CASSLRLAGSYEQYF
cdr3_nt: TGTGCCAGCAGCCTCAGACTAGCGGGGAGCTACGAGCAGTACTTC

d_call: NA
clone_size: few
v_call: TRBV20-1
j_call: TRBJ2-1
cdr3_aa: CSARRRGSIYNEQFF
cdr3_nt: TGCAGTGCCAGACGTCGGGGTTCAATCTACAATGAGCAGTTCTTC

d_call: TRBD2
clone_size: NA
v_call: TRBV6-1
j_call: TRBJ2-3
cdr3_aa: CASSGTSGRYSTDTQYF
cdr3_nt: TGTGCCAGCAGTGGGACTAGCGGGAGATACAGCACAGATACGCAGTATTTT

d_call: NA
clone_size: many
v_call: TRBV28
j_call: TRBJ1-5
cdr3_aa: CASSFFSGQEPQHF
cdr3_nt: TGTGCCAGCAGTTTCTTTTCAGGGCAGGAGCCCCAGCATTTT

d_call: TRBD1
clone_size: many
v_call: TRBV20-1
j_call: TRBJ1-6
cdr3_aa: CSARLQGAGNSPLHF
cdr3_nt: TGCAGTGCTCGTTTACAGGGGGCTGGGAATTCACCCCTCCACTTT

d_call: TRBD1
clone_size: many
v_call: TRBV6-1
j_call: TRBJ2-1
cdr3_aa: CASSAGQGAFYYNEQFF
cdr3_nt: TGTGCCAGCAGTGCCGGTCAGGGGGCTTTTTACTACAATGAGCAGTTCTTC

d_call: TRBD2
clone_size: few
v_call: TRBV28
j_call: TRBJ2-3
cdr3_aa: CASSLPTSGRARVIDTQYF
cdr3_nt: TGTGCCAGCAGTTTGCCGACTAGCGGGAGGGCCAGGGTGATAGATACGCAGTATTTT

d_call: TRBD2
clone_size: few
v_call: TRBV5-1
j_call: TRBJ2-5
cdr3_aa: CASSSSTKAGVRTQYF
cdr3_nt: TGCGCCAGCAGCTCGTCGACTAAAGCGGGGGTCCGGACCCAGTACTTC

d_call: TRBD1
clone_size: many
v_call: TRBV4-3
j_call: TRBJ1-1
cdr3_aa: CASSQDPRGPTEAFF
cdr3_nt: TGCGCCAGCAGCCAAGATCCCAGGGGGCCCACTGAAGCTTTCTTT

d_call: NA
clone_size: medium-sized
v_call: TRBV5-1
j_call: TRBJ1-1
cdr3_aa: CASSLGVNTEAFF
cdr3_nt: TGCGCCAGCAGCTTAGGGGTGAACACTGAAGCTTTCTTT

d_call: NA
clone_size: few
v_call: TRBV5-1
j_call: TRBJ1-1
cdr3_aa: CASSTGQSEAFF
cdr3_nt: TGCGCCAGCAGCACCGGACAGAGTGAAGCTTTCTTT

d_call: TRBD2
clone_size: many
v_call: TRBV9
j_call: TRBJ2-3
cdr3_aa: CASSVSGRNTDTQYF
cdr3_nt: TGTGCCAGCAGTGTTAGCGGGAGAAACACAGATACGCAGTATTTT